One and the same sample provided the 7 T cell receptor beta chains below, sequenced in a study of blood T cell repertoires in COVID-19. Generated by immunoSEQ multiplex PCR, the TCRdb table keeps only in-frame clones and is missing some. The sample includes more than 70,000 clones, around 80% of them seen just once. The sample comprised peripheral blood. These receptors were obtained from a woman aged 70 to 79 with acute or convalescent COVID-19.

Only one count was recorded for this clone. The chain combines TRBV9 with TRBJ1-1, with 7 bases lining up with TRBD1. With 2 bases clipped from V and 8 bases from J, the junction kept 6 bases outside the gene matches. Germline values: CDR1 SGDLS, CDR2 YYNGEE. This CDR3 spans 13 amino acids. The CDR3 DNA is TGTGCCAGCAGCGTGTGGACAGGTACCGAAGCTTTCTTT. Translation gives CASSVWTGTEAFF. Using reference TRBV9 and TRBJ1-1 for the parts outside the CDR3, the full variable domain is DSGVTQTPKHLITATGQRVTLRCSPRSGDLSVYWYQQSLDQGLQFLIQYYNGEERAKGNILERFSAQQFPDLHSELNLSSLELGDSALYFCASSVWTGTEAFFGQGTRLTVV.

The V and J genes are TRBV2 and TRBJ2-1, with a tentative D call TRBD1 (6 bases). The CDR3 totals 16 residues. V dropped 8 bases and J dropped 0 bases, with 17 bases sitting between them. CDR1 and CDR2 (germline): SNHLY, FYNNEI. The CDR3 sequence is CASRQEGRSSYNEQFF. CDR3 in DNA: TGTGCCAGCCGACAGGAAGGGCGCAGCTCCTACAATGAGCAGTTCTTC.

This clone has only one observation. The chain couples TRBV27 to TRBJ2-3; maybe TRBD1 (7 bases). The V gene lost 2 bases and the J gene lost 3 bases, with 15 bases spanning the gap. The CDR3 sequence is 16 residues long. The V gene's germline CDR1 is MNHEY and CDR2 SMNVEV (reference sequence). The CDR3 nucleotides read TGTGCCAGCAGTTTAATCAGGGGGGCCGGAACAGATACGCAGTATTTT. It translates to CASSLIRGAGTDTQYF.

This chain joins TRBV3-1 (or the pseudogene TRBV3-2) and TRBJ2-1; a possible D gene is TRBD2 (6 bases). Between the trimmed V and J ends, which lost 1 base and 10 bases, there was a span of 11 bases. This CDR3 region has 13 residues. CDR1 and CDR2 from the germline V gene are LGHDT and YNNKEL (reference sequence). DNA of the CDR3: TGTGCCAGCAGCCAAGGTTTGGAGGGAGAGCAGTTCTTC. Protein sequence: CASSQGLEGEQFF.

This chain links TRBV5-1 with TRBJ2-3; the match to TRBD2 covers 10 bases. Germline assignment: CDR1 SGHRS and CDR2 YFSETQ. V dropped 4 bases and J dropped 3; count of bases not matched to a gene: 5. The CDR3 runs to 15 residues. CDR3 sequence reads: CASSPSGSGTDTQYF. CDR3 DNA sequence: TGCGCCAGCAGCCCTAGCGGGAGTGGGACAGATACGCAGTATTTT.

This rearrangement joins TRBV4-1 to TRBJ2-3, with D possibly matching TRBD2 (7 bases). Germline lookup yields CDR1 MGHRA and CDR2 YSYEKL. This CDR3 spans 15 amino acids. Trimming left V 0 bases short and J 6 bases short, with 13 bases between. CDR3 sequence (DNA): TGCGCCAGCAGCCAAGACCGGGGGGCCGGCGATACGCAGTATTTT. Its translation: CASSQDRGAGDTQYF.

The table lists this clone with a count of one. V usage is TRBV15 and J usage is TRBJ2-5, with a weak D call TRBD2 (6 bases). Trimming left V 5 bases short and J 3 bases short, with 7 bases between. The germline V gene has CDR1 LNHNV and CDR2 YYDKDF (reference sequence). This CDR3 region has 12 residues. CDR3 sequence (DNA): TGTGCCACCAGCGGGAGGAAAGAGACCCAGTACTTC. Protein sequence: CATSGRKETQYF.